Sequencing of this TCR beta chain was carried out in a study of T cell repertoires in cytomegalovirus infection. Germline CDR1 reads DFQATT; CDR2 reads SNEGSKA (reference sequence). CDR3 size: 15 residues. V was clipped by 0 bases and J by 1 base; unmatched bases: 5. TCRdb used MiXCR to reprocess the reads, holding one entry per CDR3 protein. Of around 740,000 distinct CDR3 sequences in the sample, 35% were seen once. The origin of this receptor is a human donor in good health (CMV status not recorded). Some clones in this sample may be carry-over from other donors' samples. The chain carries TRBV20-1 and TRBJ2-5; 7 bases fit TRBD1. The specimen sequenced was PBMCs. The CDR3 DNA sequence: TGCAGTGCTAGAGACGGGACAGACCCCCAAGAGACCCAGTACTTC. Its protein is CSARDGTDPQETQYF.